The rows below give T cell receptor beta chains drawn from one sample of a study of blood T cell repertoires in COVID-19. Data came from immunoSEQ multiplex PCR; TCRdb stores just in-frame clones and leaves some out. The table shows under 55,000 clones, with roughly 90% occurring only once. Sequences were obtained from peripheral blood. The receptor source for this set is a human donor in a cohort sampled during active COVID-19. Both conserved end residues are part of each CDR3. Fields, in order: V gene, D gene, clone size, J gene, CDR3 protein, CDR3 DNA. The D gene is left open where the match is weak. Some rows have no size entry. The others give once, few or many, or a class for an expanded clone.

TRBV5-1,TRBD1,.,TRBJ1-4,CASSLARQGREKLFF,TGCGCCAGCAGCTTGGCCCGACAGGGAAGAGAAAAACTGTTTTTT
TRBV24-1,.,.,TRBJ2-7,CATSANRASSYEQYF,TGTGCCACCAGTGCGAACAGGGCGAGCTCCTACGAGCAGTACTTC
TRBV7-9,.,.,TRBJ1-2,CASTLSPPGYGYTF,TGTGCCAGCACACTATCCCCGCCCGGCTATGGCTACACCTTC
TRBV2,.,.,TRBJ2-7,CASSDLLTSGGVYEQYF,TGTGCCAGCAGTGATCTCTTGACTTCTGGCGGAGTCTACGAGCAGTACTTC
TRBV9,.,.,TRBJ1-5,CASSRTVSNQPQHF,TGTGCCAGCAGCAGGACAGTGAGCAATCAGCCCCAGCATTTT
TRBV9,TRBD1,.,TRBJ1-6,CASSTGTGGPPLHF,TGTGCCAGCAGCACCGGGACAGGTGGGCCACCCCTCCACTTT
TRBV3-1/TRBV3-2,TRBD1,.,TRBJ1-2,CASSHGDRGGSGYTF,TGTGCCAGCAGCCACGGGGACAGGGGAGGGTCTGGCTACACCTTC
TRBV6-5,TRBD2,once,TRBJ2-1,CASRRPGGGDEQFF,TGTGCCAGCAGAAGACCGGGTGGGGGGGATGAGCAGTTCTTC
TRBV18,.,.,TRBJ1-2,CASSPSRESRGYGYTF,TGTGCCAGCTCACCGTCTCGAGAGTCCCGGGGCTATGGCTACACCTTC
TRBV6-1,TRBD1,.,TRBJ1-6,CASSEALRQGSSPLHF,TGTGCCAGCAGTGAAGCCCTACGACAGGGGAGCTCACCCCTCCACTTT
TRBV18,TRBD2,.,TRBJ2-7,CASSPRLAFSYEQYF,TGTGCCAGCTCACCACGACTAGCGTTCTCCTACGAGCAGTACTTC
TRBV30,.,.,TRBJ2-1,CAWLGRGKDEQFF,TGTGCCTGGTTGGGTAGGGGAAAGGATGAGCAGTTCTTC
TRBV11-3,TRBD2,.,TRBJ2-3,CASSLRPSAGGADTQYF,TGTGCCAGCAGCTTACGACCCAGTGCGGGAGGTGCGGATACGCAGTATTTT
TRBV28,TRBD1,.,TRBJ1-2,CASSPRTGGHYGYTF,TGTGCCAGCAGTCCTCGGACAGGGGGCCACTATGGCTACACCTTC
TRBV2,.,.,TRBJ1-1,CASSIADTEAFF,TGTGCCAGCAGTATAGCCGACACTGAAGCTTTCTTT
TRBV5-1,TRBD1,.,TRBJ1-6,CASSPTTGDRSPLHF,TGCGCCAGCAGCCCAACCACAGGGGACCGTTCACCCCTCCACTTT
TRBV24-1,TRBD1,.,TRBJ2-2,CATSEWGQGVYTGELFF,TGTGCCACCAGTGAGTGGGGACAGGGGGTGTACACCGGGGAGCTGTTTTTT
TRBV6-1,.,.,TRBJ2-6,CASSEFGAGANVLTF,TGTGCCAGCAGTGAATTCGGGGCTGGGGCCAACGTCCTGACTTTC
TRBV14,TRBD2,.,TRBJ2-7,CASSQTSGRIPTRYF,TGTGCCAGCAGCCAGACTAGCGGGAGGATACCTACGAGGTACTTC
TRBV10-3,TRBD2,.,TRBJ2-3,CAISESGISSDTQYF,TGTGCCATCAGTGAGAGCGGGATTTCTTCAGATACGCAGTATTTT
TRBV24-1,TRBD1,once,TRBJ1-1,CATSDSRRDRKAFF,TGTGCCACCAGTGATTCCCGCCGGGACAGAAAAGCTTTCTTT
TRBV7-9,.,.,TRBJ1-1,CASSLSAIEAFF,TGTGCCAGCAGCTTAAGCGCGATCGAAGCTTTCTTT
TRBV6-6,.,.,TRBJ2-3,CASSTVQADTQYF,TGTGCCAGCAGTACGGTCCAGGCAGATACGCAGTATTTT
TRBV5-4,.,.,TRBJ1-2,CASSDGGQGNYGYTF,TGTGCCAGCAGCGACGGCGGTCAGGGGAACTATGGCTACACCTTC
TRBV6-2/TRBV6-3,TRBD1,.,TRBJ1-6,CASSYGRGYNSPLHF,TGTGCCAGCAGTTACGGCAGGGGGTACAATTCACCCCTCCACTTT
TRBV28,TRBD2,.,TRBJ2-7,CASSPQAGVGYEQYF,TGTGCCAGCAGCCCCCAAGCGGGAGTGGGCTACGAGCAGTACTTC
TRBV19,.,few,TRBJ1-6,CASSLRDMFHF,TGTGCCAGTAGTCTCCGGGACATGTTCCACTTT
TRBV20-1,.,.,TRBJ1-5,CSASGQPQHF,TGCAGTGCTAGCGGTCAGCCCCAGCATTTT
TRBV5-6,TRBD1,once,TRBJ2-3,CASSLDGTGGTQYF,TGTGCCAGCAGCTTGGATGGGACAGGGGGTACGCAGTATTTT
TRBV18,.,.,TRBJ2-7,CASSPRFKITYEQYF,TGTGCCAGCTCACCGCGCTTTAAGATTACCTACGAGCAGTACTTC
TRBV9,TRBD1,.,TRBJ2-7,CASSEGGQGAYEQYF,TGTGCCAGCAGCGAAGGGGGACAGGGGGCCTACGAGCAGTACTTC
TRBV11-2,.,.,TRBJ1-2,CASSHPGGLGYGYTF,TGTGCCAGCAGTCACCCCGGGGGGCTCGGCTATGGCTACACCTTC
TRBV4-1,.,.,TRBJ1-6,CASSQDEIVRGITYNSPLHF,TGCGCCAGCAGCCAAGATGAAATAGTACGGGGTATCACCTATAATTCACCCCTCCACTTT
TRBV10-3,.,.,TRBJ1-5,CAISARGADQPQHF,TGTGCCATCAGTGCACGGGGTGCAGATCAGCCCCAGCATTTT
TRBV12-3/TRBV12-4,TRBD1,.,TRBJ1-2,CASTPDRDYGYTF,TGTGCCAGCACCCCCGACAGGGACTATGGCTACACCTTC
TRBV2,TRBD2,few,TRBJ2-7,CASSSGLAGVEQYF,TGTGCCAGCAGCTCAGGACTAGCGGGAGTCGAGCAGTACTTC
TRBV10-1,TRBD1,few,TRBJ1-5,CASTGRGRGVSNQPQHF,TGCGCCAGCACAGGCAGGGGGCGCGGTGTCAGCAATCAGCCCCAGCATTTT